This TCR beta chain was captured in a study of shared clonotypes between healthy human individuals. Sequenced by immunoSEQ multiplex PCR; TCRdb stores in-frame clones only, minus some. The sample lists approximately 2,200,000 clones, 90% to 95% seen once, with around 1.7% in the top ten. The naive CD8 fraction comprised CD45RO-negative cells positively selected for CCR7 and excluded terminally differentiated effector memory CD45RA+ cells. Remarks on this clone: The sample carries other DNA sequences with the same CDR3.

Between the trimmed V and J ends, which lost 2 bases and 5 bases, there was a span of 7 bases. The CDR3 is made up of 13 amino acids. CDR1 and CDR2 from the germline V gene are MNHEY and SMNVEV (reference sequence). The receptor comes from a man aged 18 to 29 in good health. Some clones in this sample may be carry-over from other donors' samples. The sample taken for sequencing was naive CD8+ T cells from PBMCs. The genes are TRBV27 and TRBJ2-1; D gene uncertain. The CDR3 sequence: CASSLLLDNEQFF. In nucleotides, the CDR3 is TGTGCCAGCAGTTTACTCCTTGACAATGAGCAGTTCTTC.